Below, 24 T cell receptor beta chains from the same sample are listed, as sequenced in a study of long-term antiretroviral therapy in people with HIV. Sequencing used immunoSEQ v3.0 at survey level. The repertoire was sequenced with immunoSEQ multiplex PCR; TCRdb's copy has only in-frame clones and lacks some. Of under 25,000 clones listed, 85% to 95% were seen once; the top ten hold over 8.5%. Specimen: unsorted PBMCs, collected 7.6 years after starting antiretroviral therapy. These receptors were obtained from a woman aged 40 to 50 with HIV.

This clone was detected only a few times. The rearrangement joins TRBV30 to TRBJ2-7; tentatively, D is TRBD2 (6 bases). The germline CDR1 and CDR2 sequences are GTSNPN and SVGIG (reference sequence). CDR3 length: 17 amino acids. Trimming took off 3 bases at V and 1 base at J, with 22 bases between the two ends. The CDR3 here is CAWSARPGGGNSYEQYF. DNA of the CDR3: TGTGCCTGGAGCGCCCGCCCCGGGGGTGGGAATTCCTACGAGCAGTACTTC.

The gene calls are TRBV9 and TRBJ2-7; 11 bases agree with TRBD2. The CDR3 has 17 amino acids. Germline V CDR1 and CDR2: SGDLS, YYNGEE. V was clipped by 3 bases and J by 1 base; unmatched bases: 9. The CDR3 DNA follows: TGTGCCAGCAGCGCAAGACCCAGGACTAGCGGGTCCTACGAGCAGTACTTC. This encodes CASSARPRTSGSYEQYF.

V is TRBV30 and J is TRBJ2-7; tentative D call: TRBD2 (5 bases). Germline V gene data show CDR1 as GTSNPN and CDR2 as SVGIG (reference sequence). The CDR3 is 14 residues long. Trimming took 2 bases from V and 1 from J, leaving 12 bases between them. The CDR3 reads CAWSRGLVSYEQYF. In DNA, the CDR3 is TGTGCCTGGAGTCGAGGGCTGGTATCCTACGAGCAGTACTTC.

The chain combines TRBV7-8 with TRBJ2-7; maybe TRBD2 (5 bases). From germline, CDR1 is SGHVS and CDR2 FQNEAQ. The CDR3 is 17 residues long. Trimming left V 7 bases short and J 0 bases short, with 22 bases between. The CDR3: CASTPLSRSEGSYEQYF. Written as DNA, the CDR3 is TGTGCCAGCACCCCGCTGAGTAGGTCAGAGGGCTCCTACGAGCAGTACTTC. Combining the CDR3 with reference TRBV7-8 and TRBJ2-7 gives the whole variable domain GAGVSQSPRYKVAKRGQDVALRCDPISGHVSLFWYQQALGQGPEFLTYFQNEAQLDKSGLPSDRFFAERPEGSVSTLKIQRTQQEDSAVYLCASTPLSRSEGSYEQYFGPGTRLTVT.

The chain joins TRBV5-1 to TRBJ1-2, with 7 bases aligning to TRBD1. The CDR3 totals 15 residues. The V gene's germline CDR1 is SGHRS and CDR2 YFSETQ. The V and J ends lost 4 bases and 8 bases, in that order; junction bases with no gene match: 14. The CDR3 coding sequence is TGCGCCAGCAGCGATGAAAAAGGGACAGCGGGCGGCTACACCTTC. This gives the protein CASSDEKGTAGGYTF.

The chain employs TRBV7-3 and TRBJ2-7; 7 nucleotides line up with TRBD2. The CDR3 consists of 17 residues. V was pared by 7 bases and J by 6 bases, with 21 bases of the junction left unmatched. Germline assignment: CDR1 SGHTA and CDR2 FQGTGA. DNA of the CDR3: TGTGCCAGCACTCCCCTTCCCTCCGGGACTACAATCGGCGAGCAGTACTTC. It is translated as CASTPLPSGTTIGEQYF. The whole variable domain, remainder taken from reference TRBV7-3 and TRBJ2-7, is GAGVSQTPSNKVTEKGKYVELRCDPISGHTALYWYRQSLGQGPEFLIYFQGTGAADDSGLPNDRFFAVRPEGSVSTLKIQRTERGDSAVYLCASTPLPSGTTIGEQYFGPGTRLTVT.

The chain carries TRBV7-6 and TRBJ2-1; the match to TRBD2 covers 7 bases. The CDR3 has 15 residues. J lost 0 bases, V lost 5 bases, and 4 bases had no gene match. Germline V gene lookup returns CDR1 SGHVS and CDR2 FNYEAQ. The DNA for the CDR3 is TGTGCCAGCAGCCCTACGGGGGGCTCCTACAATGAGCAGTTCTTC. Encoded protein: CASSPTGGSYNEQFF.

The V gene is TRBV6-6, the J gene TRBJ1-1, with a tentative D call TRBD1 (5 bases). Trimming left V 6 bases short and J 1 base short, with 12 bases between. This CDR3 is built from 14 residues. The germline gives CDR1 MNHNY, CDR2 SVGAGI (reference sequence). CDR3 nucleotide sequence: TGTGCCAGCAGGAGGACAAGGACGAACACTGAAGCTTTCTTT. Protein: CASRRTRTNTEAFF.

The chain is built from TRBV7-9 and TRBJ1-1; D unresolved. V was shortened by 1 base and J by 1 base, with 7 bases between the two germline ends. CDR3 length equals 14 residues. In germline, CDR1 is SEHNR, CDR2 FQNEAQ (reference sequence). The CDR3 coding sequence is TGTGCCAGCAGCTTAGTCTCGGCGAACACTGAAGCTTTCTTT. As protein: CASSLVSANTEAFF.

The DNA of the CDR3 is TGTGCCTCTTCAGGAGGGGGGATAGATACGCAGTATTTT. It is translated as CASSGGGIDTQYF. This chain joins TRBV30 and TRBJ2-3; possibly TRBD1 or TRBD2 for D (6 bases each). V dropped 7 bases and J dropped 5 bases, with 16 bases sitting between them. This CDR3 comprises 13 residues. CDR1 and CDR2 from the germline V gene are GTSNPN and SVGIG (reference sequence).

The chain uses TRBV6-1 and TRBJ1-1; D gene uncertain. The CDR3 is made up of 11 amino acids. Germline V lookup: CDR1 MNHNS, CDR2 SASEGT. The V gene lost 8 bases and the J gene lost 3 bases, with 7 bases spanning the gap. CDR3 sequence reads: CASFGYTEAFF. The CDR3, as DNA: TGTGCCAGCTTTGGGTACACTGAAGCTTTCTTT.

The chain employs TRBV30 and TRBJ1-1; 7 nucleotides line up with TRBD1. Germline trimming cut 2 bases from V and 2 bases from J; bases unmatched to any gene: 5. In germline, CDR1 is GTSNPN, CDR2 SVGIG (reference sequence). The CDR3 length is 14 residues. The CDR3 DNA reads as TGTGCCTGGAGTCCCAGGGGGGCCAACACTGAAGCTTTCTTT. Residues: CAWSPRGANTEAFF.

The V call is TRBV9, the J call TRBJ2-6, with D possibly TRBD1 on 5 matching bases. CDR3 length: 17 amino acids. CDR1 SGDLS and CDR2 YYNGEE come from the germline V gene. The V gene lost 3 bases and the J gene lost 0 bases, with 13 bases spanning the gap. The CDR3 DNA reads as TGTGCCAGCAGCGCGACAGTTTCGAGCTCTGGGGCCAACGTCCTGACTTTC. Translating gives CASSATVSSSGANVLTF.

Here the CDR3 reads CASSLAGGMNTEAFF. As DNA, the CDR3 is TGTGCCAGCAGCTTGGCCGGGGGAATGAACACTGAAGCTTTCTTT. This chain joins TRBV5-4 and TRBJ1-1; D possibly corresponds to TRBD1 (5 bases). Trimming left V 0 bases short and J 0 bases short, with 9 bases between. Germline CDR1 and CDR2: SGHNT and YYREEE (reference sequence). The CDR3 has 15 residues.

V is TRBV5-1 and J is TRBJ2-2; the D gene is possibly TRBD2 (5 bases). The CDR3 has 15 amino acids. The germline V gene has CDR1 SGHRS and CDR2 YFSETQ. V was pared by 0 bases and J by 6 bases, with 12 bases between. CDR3 in DNA: TGCGCCAGCAGCTTGGCAGCGGCCCGCGCCGGGGAGCTGTTTTTT. Translation gives CASSLAAARAGELFF.

The rearrangement links TRBV7-2 to TRBJ2-7; D not resolved. The V gene lost 5 bases and the J gene lost 6 bases, with 14 bases spanning the gap. CDR3 size: 13 residues. Germline V lookup: CDR1 SGHTA, CDR2 FQGNSA. The CDR3 coding sequence is TGTGCCAGCAGCCAGCTGGGGTCGGCCGAGCAGTACTTC. This sequence encodes CASSQLGSAEQYF.

The J gene is TRBJ2-3, the V gene TRBV4-3; maybe TRBD2 (5 bases). CDR3 length: 13 amino acids. The germline CDR1 and CDR2 sequences are LGHNA and YSLEER. V was shortened by 2 bases and J by 5 bases, with 8 bases between the two germline ends. The CDR3 DNA follows: TGCGCCAGCAGCCAATTCAGCGGAGATACGCAGTATTTT. It specifies CASSQFSGDTQYF.

This clone has only a few counts. This sequence joins TRBV10-2 and TRBJ1-2, with D tentatively TRBD1 (5 bases). The ends were cut back, 3 bases at V and 4 bases at J, with 24 bases in the middle. Germline-derived CDR1 and CDR2 are WSHSY and SAAADI. The CDR3 length is 18 residues. CDR3 in DNA: TGCGCCAGCAGTGATCTAATTACCATGGCGGGGGAGGTCTATGGCTACACCTTC. It encodes CASSDLITMAGEVYGYTF.

The chain links TRBV27 to TRBJ2-5, with a weak D call TRBD2 (6 bases). The CDR3 contains 14 residues. V lost 2 bases and J lost 4, with 11 bases in between. The germline V gene has CDR1 MNHEY and CDR2 SMNVEV (reference sequence). This CDR3 is CASSLRGTRETQYF. CDR3 DNA: TGTGCCAGCAGTTTACGGGGGACTCGAGAGACCCAGTACTTC.

The chain couples TRBV6-6 to TRBJ1-2, with D possibly being TRBD1 (5 bases). V was cut by 1 base and J by 4 bases, with 16 bases left in between. Germline lookup yields CDR1 MNHNY and CDR2 SVGAGI (reference sequence). This CDR3 region has 16 residues. CDR3 coding DNA: TGTGCCAGCAGTTACTGGGCAGGGCCGCTGGTCTATGGCTACACCTTC. Translated: CASSYWAGPLVYGYTF.

The V gene is TRBV6-5, the J gene TRBJ2-3; unclear D gene. V shed 2 bases and J shed 8 bases, with 5 bases lying between them. The germline V gene has CDR1 MNHEY and CDR2 SVGAGI. The CDR3 covers 11 residues. CDR3 sequence (DNA): TGTGCCAGCAGTTACAGCCGTACGCAGTATTTT. Translating gives CASSYSRTQYF.

This clone was observed once. This sequence joins TRBV2 and TRBJ1-1, with 8 bases aligning to TRBD1. CDR3 length: 15 residues. The V segment lost 4 bases and the J segment 4 bases; nucleotides outside the gene matches: 8. Per germline, CDR1 SNHLY and CDR2 FYNNEI. CDR3 in DNA: TGTGCCAGCAGTGTTTTCGGACAGGGTAGCACTGAAGCTTTCTTT. It is translated as CASSVFGQGSTEAFF.

The chain combines TRBV15 with TRBJ2-5; 7 positions match TRBD2. V shed 0 bases and J 3 bases; nucleotides not matched to a gene: 10. The CDR3 is 17 residues long. Germline CDR1 and CDR2: LNHNV and YYDKDF (reference sequence). CDR3 loop: CATSRDLGGTDKETQYF. For the CDR3, the DNA is TGTGCCACCAGCAGAGATTTGGGGGGGACGGACAAAGAGACCCAGTACTTC.

This clone was detected only a few times. The V gene is TRBV10-3, the J gene TRBJ1-1; 7 positions agree with TRBD1. With 0 bases clipped from V and 4 bases from J, the junction kept 5 bases outside the gene matches. Per the germline V gene, CDR1 is ENHRY and CDR2 is SYGVKD. CDR3 length: 15 amino acids. The CDR3 DNA reads as TGTGCCATCAGTGAGTCCAGGGGGAGGATCACTGAAGCTTTCTTT. Translated, it gives CAISESRGRITEAFF.